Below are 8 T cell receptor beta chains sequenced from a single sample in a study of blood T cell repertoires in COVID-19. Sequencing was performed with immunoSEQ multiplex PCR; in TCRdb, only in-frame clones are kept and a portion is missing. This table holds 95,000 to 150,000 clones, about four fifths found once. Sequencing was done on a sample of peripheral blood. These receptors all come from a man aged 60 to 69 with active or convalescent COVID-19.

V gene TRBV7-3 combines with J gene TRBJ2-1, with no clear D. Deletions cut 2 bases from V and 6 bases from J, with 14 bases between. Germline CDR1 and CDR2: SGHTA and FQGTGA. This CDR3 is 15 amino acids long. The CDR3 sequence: CASSLGTGNLNEQFF. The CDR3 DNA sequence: TGTGCCAGCAGCTTAGGAACGGGTAATCTCAATGAGCAGTTCTTC. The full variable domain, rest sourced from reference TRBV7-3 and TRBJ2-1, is GAGVSQTPSNKVTEKGKYVELRCDPISGHTALYWYRQSLGQGPEFLIYFQGTGAADDSGLPNDRFFAVRPEGSVSTLKIQRTERGDSAVYLCASSLGTGNLNEQFFGPGTRLTVL.

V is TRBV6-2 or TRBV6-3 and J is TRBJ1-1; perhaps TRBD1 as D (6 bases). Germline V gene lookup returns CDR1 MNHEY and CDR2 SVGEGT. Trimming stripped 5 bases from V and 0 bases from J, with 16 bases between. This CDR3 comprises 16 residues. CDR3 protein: CASSRNPGVMNTEAFF. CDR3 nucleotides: TGTGCCAGCAGTCGAAACCCAGGGGTCATGAACACTGAAGCTTTCTTT.

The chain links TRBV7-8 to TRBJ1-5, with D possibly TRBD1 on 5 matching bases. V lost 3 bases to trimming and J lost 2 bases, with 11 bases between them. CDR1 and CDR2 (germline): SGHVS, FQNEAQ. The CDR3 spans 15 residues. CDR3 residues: CASSFTGGGNQPQHF. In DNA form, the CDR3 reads TGTGCCAGCAGCTTCACGGGGGGTGGCAATCAGCCCCAGCATTTT.

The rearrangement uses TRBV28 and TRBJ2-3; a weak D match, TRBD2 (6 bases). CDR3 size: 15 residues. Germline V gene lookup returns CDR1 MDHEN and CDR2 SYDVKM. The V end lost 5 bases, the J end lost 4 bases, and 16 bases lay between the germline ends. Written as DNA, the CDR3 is TGTGCCAGCAGTGCGAGGGCTAGCGTAGCAGATACGCAGTATTTT. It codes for CASSARASVADTQYF.

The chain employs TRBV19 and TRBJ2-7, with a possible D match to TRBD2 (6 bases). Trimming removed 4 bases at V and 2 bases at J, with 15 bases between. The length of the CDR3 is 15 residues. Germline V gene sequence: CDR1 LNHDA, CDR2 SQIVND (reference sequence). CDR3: CASSTPGEATYEQYF. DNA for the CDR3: TGTGCCAGTAGTACCCCCGGGGAGGCCACCTACGAGCAGTACTTC.

The CDR3 DNA reads TGTGCCAGCAGCTTAACCCTCGGACTAGTACCAAGCACAGATACGCAGTATTTT. Translated, it gives CASSLTLGLVPSTDTQYF. The chain couples TRBV7-3 to TRBJ2-3, with 7 bases identical to TRBD2. The trim removed 0 bases at V and 0 bases at J, leaving 9 bases unmatched. Germline CDR1 reads SGHTA; CDR2 reads FQGTGA. This CDR3 has 18 amino acids.

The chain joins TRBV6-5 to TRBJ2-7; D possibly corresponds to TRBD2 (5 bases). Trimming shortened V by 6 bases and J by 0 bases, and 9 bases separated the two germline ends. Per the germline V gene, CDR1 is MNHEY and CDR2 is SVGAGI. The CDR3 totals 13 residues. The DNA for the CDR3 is TGTGCCAGCAGCCCGGGGTACTCCTACGAGCAGTACTTC. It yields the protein CASSPGYSYEQYF.

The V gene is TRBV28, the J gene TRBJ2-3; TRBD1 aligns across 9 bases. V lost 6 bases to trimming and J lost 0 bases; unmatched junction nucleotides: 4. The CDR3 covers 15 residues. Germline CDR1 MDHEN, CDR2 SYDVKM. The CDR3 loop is CASRGTGTSTDTQYF. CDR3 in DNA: TGTGCCAGCAGGGGGACAGGGACGAGCACAGATACGCAGTATTTT. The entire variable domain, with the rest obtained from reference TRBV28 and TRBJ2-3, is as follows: DVKVTQSSRYLVKRTGEKVFLECVQDMDHENMFWYRQDPGLGLRLIYFSYDVKMKEKGDIPEGYSVSREKKERFSLILESASTNQTSMYLCASRGTGTSTDTQYFGPGTRLTVL.